This T cell receptor beta chain came from a study of T cell repertoires in cytomegalovirus infection. At the level of the study: Evidence of both CMV infection and a matching HLA type came from public TCR beta signatures.

The ends were cut back, 3 bases at V and 5 bases at J, with 13 bases in the middle. This CDR3 comprises 14 residues. CDR1 is MDHEN, CDR2 SYDVKM, per germline. In TCRdb, the reads were re-called with MiXCR into one record per CDR3 protein. The sample carries 400,000 or so distinct CDR3 sequences, roughly a third recorded once. This clonotype was seen a handful of times. This sequence joins TRBV28 and TRBJ1-2; TRBD1 might be the D (6 bases). The receptor comes from a human donor in good health (CMV status not recorded). Some clones in this sample may be carry-over from other donors' samples. Input material: PBMCs. Here the CDR3 reads CASSFRQAVYGYTF. In DNA form, the CDR3 reads TGTGCCAGCAGTTTCCGACAGGCGGTATATGGCTACACCTTC.